This paragraph covers one T cell receptor beta chain sequence. This clone was picked up one time. The antigen it binds to is not known. No much larger clonotype is one base removed from it; base qualities were not supplied. These data belong to a study of blood T cell repertoires in COVID-19 (TCRdb year 2020). In the study overall: Collaborator samples came from the United States, Italy and Spain and covered acute and convalescent phases of COVID-19. Deeply sampled blood TCRbeta repertoires from subjects exposed to, actively infected with, or recovered from COVID-19 were included in the dataset. The prospective study material was composed of cDNA or gDNA derived from T cells, B-cell-depleted T cells, or PBMCs. Samples were obtained from the ongoing ImmuneRACE study (first 160 participants) and from some 1,300 subjects provided by 6 global collaborators. Nearly every sample came with metadata listing a de-identified subject ID, COVID-19 status, age in years and sex. The repertoires were released in a freely available public database intended as a resource for research on the immune response to SARS-CoV-2. Where HLA class I and class II types were available, the types were taken from metadata supplied by the sample provider, not from assay-based typing. What the work shows at the level of the full study, not this receptor alone: The quantity of clinical and demographic metadata differed by source and by participant and was supplied without curation.

Trimming leaves V shorter by 4 bases and J shorter by 6 bases, with the junction holding 5 bases beyond the gene matches. Counted from cysteine to phenylalanine, this CDR3 has 14 amino acids. The only DNA kept is the CDR3, 42 bases in frame from the first base. CDR1 and CDR2, looked up from the germline V gene, are MNHEY and SVGAGI. Whole blood was collected in K2EDTA tubes by collaborating institutions according to the institutions' own protocols. Collaborator samples were shipped for TCRbeta analysis as frozen whole blood, isolated PBMCs, or DNA extracted from either sample type. TCRbeta CDR3 regions were amplified from genomic DNA using the immunoSEQ Assay, a bias-controlled multiplex PCR. Concerning the study's data processing: The number of nucleated cells in each sample was estimated from the amplification of reference gene primers within the assay. To quantify the absolute abundance of each unique TCRbeta CDR3 rearrangement, sequence reads were collapsed and filtered. Productive Simpson clonality was computed per sample as the square root of Simpson's diversity index over productive rearrangements. TCRdb holds this immuneACCESS table with in-frame rearrangements only. Some clones are missing; in checked studies, unresolved V genes explain under half, and the rest has no known cause. From that table come the V and J calls and clone size; the DNA was used to work out D and trimming. This sample gives about 280,000 clones in total; around nine tenths of them show up just once. Together, the top ten hold about 4.2% of the sample.

This receptor was obtained from a man aged 35-49 years with acute or convalescent COVID-19. This chain is built from TRBV6-5 and TRBJ1-2; TRBD1 aligns with 10 central bases. The specimen was peripheral blood. The CDR3 in this case is CASSFDRGQDGYTF. DNA sequence: TGTGCCAGCAGTTTCGACAGGGGGCAGGATGGCTACACCTTC.